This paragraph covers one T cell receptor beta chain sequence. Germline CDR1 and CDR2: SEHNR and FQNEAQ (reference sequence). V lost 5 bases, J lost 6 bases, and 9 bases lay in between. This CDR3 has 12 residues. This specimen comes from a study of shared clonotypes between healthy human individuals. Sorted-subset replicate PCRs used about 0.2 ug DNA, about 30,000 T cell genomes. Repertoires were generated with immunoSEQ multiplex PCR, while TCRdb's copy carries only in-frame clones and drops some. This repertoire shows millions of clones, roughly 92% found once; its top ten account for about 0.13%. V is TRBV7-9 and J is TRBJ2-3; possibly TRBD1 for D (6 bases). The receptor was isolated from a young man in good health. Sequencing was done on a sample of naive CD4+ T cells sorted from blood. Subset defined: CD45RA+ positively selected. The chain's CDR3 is CASSTGSDTQYF. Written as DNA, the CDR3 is TGTGCCAGCAGCACAGGGTCCGATACGCAGTATTTT.